Presented here are 4 T cell receptor beta chains from one specimen sequenced in a study of OX40 agonist ivuxolimab in advanced cancers. Library preparation was by the immunoSEQ multiplex PCR assay. The immuneACCESS repertoire file appears here via TCRdb, limited to in-frame rearrangements. These files lack a portion of the clones; in checked studies, under half of the deficit traces to unresolved V genes, and the cause of the others is not known. The sample includes 45,000 to 75,000 clones, with about 79% observed a single time. About 1.6% of the sample is taken by the ten largest. The sequencing used CD4+ or CD8+ T cells sorted from blood, collected in a trial of the OX40 agonist ivuxolimab. The receptors derive from an adult with an advanced solid tumor such as melanoma, head and neck, liver or kidney cancer.

V usage is TRBV19 and J usage is TRBJ2-7; 8 bases map to TRBD2. With 5 bases clipped from V and 0 bases from J, the junction kept 3 bases outside the gene matches. Germline V gene data show CDR1 as LNHDA and CDR2 as SQIVND (reference sequence). The CDR3 covers 14 residues. The CDR3, as DNA: TGTGCCAGTAGTGACCTAGCGGGCTCCTACGAGCAGTACTTC. This encodes CASSDLAGSYEQYF.

The chain combines TRBV25-1 with TRBJ1-1, with D possibly being TRBD1 (5 bases). From germline, CDR1 is MGHDK and CDR2 SYGVNS. The V end lost 4 bases, the J end lost 3 bases, and 15 bases lay between the germline ends. CDR3 size: 15 residues. CDR3: CASSVQRGSDTEAFF. Here the CDR3 DNA reads TGTGCCAGCAGTGTACAAAGGGGATCGGACACTGAAGCTTTCTTT.

The V gene is TRBV30, the J gene TRBJ2-1; tentative D call: TRBD2 (7 bases). The CDR3 loop spans 17 amino acids. The ends were cut back, 3 bases at V and 8 bases at J, with 26 bases in the middle. Looked up from germline, CDR1 is GTSNPN and CDR2 is SVGIG (reference sequence). In nucleotides, the CDR3 is TGTGCCTGGAGCACGATGGGGCGGGGGCGAGGTTCGGATGAGCAGTTCTTC. Translation gives CAWSTMGRGRGSDEQFF.

The count of this clone is one. The chain carries TRBV18 and TRBJ1-4; D call uncertain. V was shortened by 4 bases and J by 8 bases, with 14 bases between the two germline ends. CDR1 and CDR2 (germline): KGHSH, LQKENI. The CDR3 has 14 residues. In nucleotides, the CDR3 is TGTGCCAGCTCACGGAATGACTGGGAAGAAAAACTGTTTTTT. Translating gives CASSRNDWEEKLFF. The complete variable domain, with remaining parts taken from reference TRBV18 and TRBJ1-4, reads NAGVMQNPRHLVRRRGQEARLRCSPMKGHSHVYWYRQLPEEGLKFMVYLQKENIIDESGMPKERFSAEFPKEGPSILRIQQVVRGDSAAYFCASSRNDWEEKLFFGSGTQLSVL.